These 4 T cell receptor beta chains were all obtained from the same sample, sequenced in a study of vaccination and CD4 T cells after COVID-19. Treatment denoted: roughly ten-day PBMC culture with coronavirus spike peptide pools or control peptides (ViraFEST assay). The antigens for these receptors are not known. The Oncomine TCR Beta short-read assay generated sequence data from the DNA of cultured CD4+ T cells. TCRdb processed the PCR reads anew with MiXCR; each CDR3 protein has one entry. The table lists about 13,000 distinct CDR3 sequences, roughly 27% of them singletons, with around 17% in the top ten. The starting material was CD4+ T cells from blood, cultured in vitro, obtained before SARS-CoV-2 vaccination. The receptors here all came from a human donor who received a COVID-19 vaccine.

This clonotype was found a few times. The chain links TRBV20-1 to TRBJ2-2; 9 bases match TRBD2. This CDR3 comprises 14 residues. The germline V gene has CDR1 DFQATT and CDR2 SNEGSKA (reference sequence). The trim removed 6 bases at V and 6 bases at J, leaving 8 bases unmatched. This chain's CDR3 is CSAPGASGAGELFF. The DNA of the CDR3 is TGCAGTGCCCCGGGAGCTAGCGGGGCCGGGGAGCTGTTTTTT.

The chain uses TRBV6-1 and TRBJ1-2, with TRBD1 identical over 9 bases. Trimming took 6 bases from V and 8 from J; bases not matched to a gene: 4. The CDR3 is made up of 12 amino acids. Looked up from germline, CDR1 is MNHNS and CDR2 is SASEGT. The CDR3 DNA follows: TGTGCCAGCAGCCGGACAGGGGAGGGCTACACCTTC. Amino acid sequence: CASSRTGEGYTF.

This clonotype is medium-sized (0.01 to 0.1%). The chain is built from TRBV30 and TRBJ1-6; 7 bases are a match to TRBD1. V dropped 2 bases and J dropped 1; count of bases not matched to a gene: 8. CDR3 size: 17 residues. The germline V gene has CDR1 GTSNPN and CDR2 SVGIG (reference sequence). CDR3 nucleotides: TGTGCCTGGAGTCTTAGACAGGGAGGATCCTATAATTCACCCCTCCACTTT. Translated: CAWSLRQGGSYNSPLHF.

This clonotype was recorded a few times. The V gene is TRBV4-1, the J gene TRBJ2-2, with 8 bases aligning to TRBD1. V was pared by 3 bases and J by 6 bases, with 12 bases of the junction left unmatched. Germline-derived CDR1 and CDR2 are MGHRA and YSYEKL. The CDR3 extends over 17 amino acids. The CDR3 sequence is CASSQDRVTIAAGELFF. The CDR3 DNA follows: TGCGCCAGCAGCCAGGACAGGGTAACGATTGCGGCCGGGGAGCTGTTTTTT.